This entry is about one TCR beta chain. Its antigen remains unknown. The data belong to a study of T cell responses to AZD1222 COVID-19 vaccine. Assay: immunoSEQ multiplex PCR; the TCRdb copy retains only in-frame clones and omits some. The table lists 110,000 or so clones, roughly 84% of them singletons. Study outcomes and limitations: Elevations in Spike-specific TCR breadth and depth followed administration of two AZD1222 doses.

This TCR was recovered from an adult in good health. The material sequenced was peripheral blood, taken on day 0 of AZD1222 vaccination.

The CDR3 DNA reads as TGCGCCAGCAGCTTGGCCGTGGGGGGTAATTCACCCCTCCACTTT. Translation gives CASSLAVGGNSPLHF. The V and J genes are TRBV5-1 and TRBJ1-6; possible D gene TRBD1, 5 bases. V lost 0 bases to trimming and J lost 6 bases, with 10 bases between them. Germline CDR1 is SGHRS and CDR2 is YFSETQ. The CDR3 loop spans 15 amino acids. The variable domain in full, completed from reference TRBV5-1 and TRBJ1-6, reads KAGVTQTPRYLIKTRGQQVTLSCSPISGHRSVSWYQQTPGQGLQFLFEYFSETQRNKGNFPGRFSGRQFSNSRSEMNVSTLELGDSALYLCASSLAVGGNSPLHFGNGTRLTVT.